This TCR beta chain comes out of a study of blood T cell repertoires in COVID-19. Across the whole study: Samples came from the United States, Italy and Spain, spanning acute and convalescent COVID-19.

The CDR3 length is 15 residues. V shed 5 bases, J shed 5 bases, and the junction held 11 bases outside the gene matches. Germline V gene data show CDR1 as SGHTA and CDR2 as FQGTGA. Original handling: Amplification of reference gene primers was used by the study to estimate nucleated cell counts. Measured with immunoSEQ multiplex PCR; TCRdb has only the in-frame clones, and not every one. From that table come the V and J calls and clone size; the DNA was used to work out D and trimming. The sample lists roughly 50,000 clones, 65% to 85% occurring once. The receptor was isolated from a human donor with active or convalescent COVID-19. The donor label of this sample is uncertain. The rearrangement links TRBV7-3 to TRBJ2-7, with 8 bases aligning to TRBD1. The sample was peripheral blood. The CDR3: CASSPAGTGSHEQYF. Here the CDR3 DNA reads TGTGCCAGCAGCCCTGCCGGGACAGGTAGCCACGAGCAGTACTTC. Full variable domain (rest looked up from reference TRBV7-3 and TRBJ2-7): GAGVSQTPSNKVTEKGKYVELRCDPISGHTALYWYRQSLGQGPEFLIYFQGTGAADDSGLPNDRFFAVRPEGSVSTLKIQRTERGDSAVYLCASSPAGTGSHEQYFGPGTRLTVT.